What follows are 4 T cell receptor beta chains derived from one specimen sequenced in a study of identical twins. MiXCR, applied by TCRdb to the 5' RACE reads, yields one record per CDR3 protein. The table includes under 450,000 distinct CDR3 sequences, about 18% detected once. The material sequenced was naive T cells sorted from blood. Receptor source: a man in his fifties or sixties in good health.

This clonotype was counted ten times or more. The rearrangement links TRBV11-2 to TRBJ2-7; a possible D gene is TRBD2 (5 bases). Per germline, CDR1 SGHAT and CDR2 FQNNGV. Trimming stripped 5 bases from V and 3 bases from J, with 17 bases between. CDR3 length equals 15 residues. CDR3 nucleotides: TGTGCCAGCAGCCCCGATGGACCTGCGGGCTACGAGCAGTACTTC. It is translated as CASSPDGPAGYEQYF.

The chain combines TRBV20-1 with TRBJ1-5; 9 bases map to TRBD1. The V gene's germline CDR1 is DFQATT and CDR2 SNEGSKA (reference sequence). This CDR3 has 15 residues. V trimming: 6 bases; J trimming: 1 base; junction bases outside the gene matches: 7. In DNA, the CDR3 is TGCAGTGCGACCGGGACAGGGATAAGCAATCAGCCCCAGCATTTT. Residues: CSATGTGISNQPQHF.

Ten or more counts support this clonotype. The chain joins TRBV6-5 to TRBJ2-5, with unresolved D. CDR3 length: 13 residues. CDR1 and CDR2 (germline): MNHEY, SVGAGI. The V end was cut by 4 bases, the J end by 3 bases, with 9 bases between. DNA of the CDR3: TGTGCCAGCAGTTTGTACCGTAAAGAGACCCAGTACTTC. Encoded protein: CASSLYRKETQYF.

The table lists this clonotype with a few counts. The rearrangement links TRBV4-2 to TRBJ1-1; no definite D call. The CDR3 runs to 14 residues. Trimming pared 5 bases from V and 0 bases from J, leaving 10 bases between. Looked up from germline, CDR1 is LGHNA and CDR2 is YNFKEQ. The CDR3 region is CASSTRPMNTEAFF. CDR3 DNA: TGTGCCAGCAGCACACGACCGATGAACACTGAAGCTTTCTTT.